A single sample gave rise to the 13 T cell receptor beta chains below, sequenced in a study of blood T cell repertoires in COVID-19. The table came from immunoSEQ multiplex PCR; TCRdb's copy has only in-frame clones and leaves some out. The sample lists 100,000 to 130,000 clones, approximately 88% occurring once. Sequenced material: peripheral blood. The receptors derive from a human donor in a cohort sampled during active COVID-19.

This clone was detected only once. The CDR3 DNA follows: TGTGCCAGCAGCTTAACTGCAGGGGGCCTTGAGCAGTTCTTC. Protein: CASSLTAGGLEQFF. This chain connects TRBV5-5 to TRBJ2-1; 8 bases are shared with TRBD1. CDR1 and CDR2 (germline): SGHKS, YYEKEE (reference sequence). The CDR3 consists of 14 residues. V lost 2 bases and J lost 9; bases outside the gene matches: 7.

The V and J genes are TRBV7-6 and TRBJ1-2, with TRBD1 matching 9 bases. Losses at the gene ends were 5 bases for V and 6 bases for J; bases not matched to a gene: 10. From germline, CDR1 is SGHVS and CDR2 FNYEAQ. The CDR3 covers 15 residues. In DNA form, the CDR3 reads TGTGCCAGCAGCAACACATACAGGGGGCGGGATGGCTACACCTTC. This codes for CASSNTYRGRDGYTF. Complete variable domain (other parts from reference TRBV7-6 and TRBJ1-2): GAGVSQSPRYKVTKRGQDVALRCDPISGHVSLYWYRQALGQGPEFLTYFNYEAQQDKSGLPNDRFSAERPEGSISTLTIQRTEQRDSAMYRCASSNTYRGRDGYTFGSGTRLTVV.

The chain has TRBV10-3 and TRBJ2-2, with a tentative D call TRBD1 (5 bases). Trimming removed 6 bases from V and 4 bases from J, with 12 bases in between. The CDR3 spans 14 residues. Germline V gives CDR1 ENHRY, CDR2 SYGVKD. CDR3 amino acids: CAISYRQTTGELFF. The CDR3 coding sequence is TGTGCCATCAGCTACCGACAGACCACCGGGGAGCTGTTTTTT.

CDR3 amino acids: CASSLEVGPGGEKLFF. CDR3 DNA sequence: TGTGCCAGCAGCTTAGAAGTAGGACCAGGAGGTGAAAAACTGTTTTTT. The chain carries TRBV7-8 and TRBJ1-4; D not certain. This CDR3 region has 16 residues. Germline V lookup: CDR1 SGHVS, CDR2 FQNEAQ. Trimming took 1 base from V and 7 from J, leaving 16 bases between them.

The chain links TRBV7-2 to TRBJ2-2, with 7 bases identical to TRBD2. Germline values: CDR1 SGHTA, CDR2 FQGNSA. The CDR3 is 16 residues long. J was trimmed by 5 bases and V by 7 bases; bases with no gene match: 13. CDR3 amino acids: CASKRWGGRGTGELFF. The DNA for the CDR3 is TGTGCCAGCAAACGTTGGGGCGGGAGAGGTACCGGGGAGCTGTTTTTT. The full variable domain, completed using reference TRBV7-2 and TRBJ2-2, is GAGVSQSPSNKVTEKGKDVELRCDPISGHTALYWYRQSLGQGLEFLIYFQGNSAPDKSGLPSDRFSAERTGGSVSTLTIQRTQQEDSAVYLCASKRWGGRGTGELFFGEGSRLTVL.

The V gene is TRBV18, the J gene TRBJ1-2; 8 positions agree with TRBD1. The J segment lost 8 bases and the V segment lost 3 bases, leaving 8 bases of the junction unmatched. This CDR3 has 14 residues. Germline loops: CDR1 KGHSH, CDR2 LQKENI. The CDR3 region is CASSPRGQGWGYTF. CDR3 sequence (DNA): TGTGCCAGCTCACCCCGCGGACAGGGATGGGGCTACACCTTC.

The chain combines TRBV10-3 with TRBJ2-2; 15 bases line up with TRBD2. Losses at the gene ends were 5 bases for V and 5 bases for J; bases not matched to a gene: 3. The CDR3 runs 16 residues. CDR1 is ENHRY, CDR2 SYGVKD, per germline. The CDR3 here is CAISTGTSGGTGELFF. In DNA, the CDR3 is TGTGCCATCAGTACGGGGACTAGCGGGGGGACCGGGGAGCTGTTTTTT.

This clone was seen a few times. The gene calls are TRBV28 and TRBJ2-3, with 8 bases fitting TRBD1. The CDR3 length is 14 residues. Trimming cost V 5 bases and J 1 base; bases outside gene matches: 2. Germline V gene data show CDR1 as MDHEN and CDR2 as SYDVKM. DNA of the CDR3: TGTGCCAGCAGTGCAGGGGGCGGCACAGATACGCAGTATTTT. It encodes CASSAGGGTDTQYF.

This clone appeared once. The chain carries TRBV6-6 and TRBJ1-4, with 7 bases aligning to TRBD1. The J segment lost 8 bases and the V segment lost 7 bases, leaving 7 bases of the junction unmatched. Germline V gives CDR1 MNHNY, CDR2 SVGAGI (reference sequence). There are 13 residues in the CDR3. CDR3 protein: CASTQGEWEKLFF. The CDR3 region has the DNA TGTGCCAGCACGCAGGGGGAATGGGAAAAACTGTTTTTT.

J is TRBJ1-1 and V is TRBV27; D is ambiguous. Germline CDR1 MNHEY, CDR2 SMNVEV (reference sequence). Trimming pared 5 bases from V and 4 bases from J, leaving 8 bases between. CDR3 size: 12 residues. CDR3 coding DNA: TGTGCCAGCAGTCGCGTTGGCACTGAAGCTTTCTTT. Its translation: CASSRVGTEAFF.

The chain combines TRBV5-1 with TRBJ2-2; TRBD2 matches at 10 bases. There are 18 residues in the CDR3. Germline assignment: CDR1 SGHRS and CDR2 YFSETQ. V lost 0 bases, J lost 6 bases, and 11 bases stayed unmatched. The CDR3, as DNA: TGCGCCAGCAGCTTGGTTATTCGGCTAGCGGGAGCCCCCGGGGAGCTGTTTTTT. Translating it yields CASSLVIRLAGAPGELFF.

The sample holds a few counts of this clone. The same CDR3 arises from other DNA sequences in this sample as well. The chain is built from TRBV28 and TRBJ2-7; 13 nucleotides match TRBD2. Unmatched junction bases numbered 5, after V lost 6 bases and J lost 6 bases. The CDR3 runs to 14 residues. The germline V gene has CDR1 MDHEN and CDR2 SYDVKM. In DNA, the CDR3 is TGTGCCAGCAGCCCCGGACTAGCGGGAGTCGAGCAGTACTTC. Its protein is CASSPGLAGVEQYF.

V usage is TRBV5-4 and J usage is TRBJ2-3; 8 nucleotides agree with TRBD2. This CDR3 comprises 16 residues. J was trimmed by 7 bases and V by 3 bases; bases with no gene match: 13. Germline V CDR1 and CDR2: SGHNT, YYREEE (reference sequence). The CDR3 reads CASSSTTGTSSHTQYF. The CDR3 DNA sequence: TGTGCCAGCAGCTCGACAACCGGGACTAGTTCGCATACGCAGTATTTT.